This T cell receptor (beta chain) was sequenced in a study of Ad26.COV2.S vaccination and SARS-CoV-2 variants. General study points: The TCR breadth and depth analyses may have produced an underestimate of total T cell responses.

The treatment was: around 19 received Ad26.COV2.S at low or high dose, single or two shots; 5 received placebo; per-sample allocation not given. Sample collection was performed on day 63 after the first vaccine or placebo injection. Boston supplied an adult donor aged 18-55 years. The shot given was an Ad26 vector that makes Wuhan-strain SARS-CoV-2 spike. Clones were sequenced by immunoSEQ multiplex PCR, and TCRdb holds only the in-frame ones, with some missing. The sample yields 330,000 or so clones, roughly 90% seen once. The CDR3 contains 13 residues. The germline V gene encodes CDR1 SGHTA and CDR2 FQGNSA. As for this clone: Its antigen is undetermined. Sequence at one end of the junction differs from germline and may be a read error.

The input for sequencing was peripheral blood, taken in a trial of Ad26.COV2.S vaccine versus placebo. This TCR came from a person aged 18-60 years who received the Ad26.COV2.S COVID-19 vaccine or a placebo. The chain is built from TRBV7-2 and TRBJ2-3, with TRBD1 as a possible D gene (5 bases). As DNA, the CDR3 is TGTGCCGGCAGAAGGGGCAGCACAGATACGCAGTATTTT. It specifies CAGRRGSTDTQYF.